The text below deals with one TCR beta chain. Its antigen is unidentified. The CDR3 consists of 16 residues. Germline values: CDR1 MDHEN, CDR2 SYDVKM. Trimming cost V 3 bases and J 11 bases; bases outside gene matches: 9. This entry comes from a study of cytomegalovirus exposure and HLA in healthy donors. Regarding the study as a whole: Exclusion applied to some V segments, including TRBV6-2 and TRBV6-3, as they were indistinguishable. Compared with the roughly 730-donor mean, an Asian-associated ancestry cluster reportedly had fewer N-insertions, according to a later analysis. TCR beta chain V- and J-gene trimming was linked, in a later analysis, to a missense variant in DCLRE1C. Accurate prediction of HLA-A and HLA-B alleles (for most subjects) was reportedly achieved from TCR beta sequences.

PCR was performed using 60 Vbeta and 13 Jbeta primers. Produced via immunoSEQ multiplex PCR; TCRdb's table is partial and in-frame only. Counted here are 200,000 or so clones, 83% occurring once; the ten biggest clones make up around 1.4%. This receptor was taken from a girl aged 10-17 years in good health and CMV-seronegative. The chain has TRBV28 and TRBJ1-6; 11 nucleotides match TRBD1. Sequenced material: PBMCs. The CDR3 region has the DNA TGTGCCAGCAGTTTTCAGGGGACAGGGGGAAGAACACCCCTCCACTTT. This gives the protein CASSFQGTGGRTPLHF.